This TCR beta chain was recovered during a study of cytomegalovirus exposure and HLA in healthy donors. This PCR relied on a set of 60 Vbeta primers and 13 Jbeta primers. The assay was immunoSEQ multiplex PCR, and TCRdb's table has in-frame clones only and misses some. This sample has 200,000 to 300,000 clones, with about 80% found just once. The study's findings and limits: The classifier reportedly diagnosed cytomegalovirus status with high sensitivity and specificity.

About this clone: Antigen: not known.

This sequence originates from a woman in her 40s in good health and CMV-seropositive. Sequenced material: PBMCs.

The CDR3 loop reads CASSVAGLAGGMAETQYF. The DNA of the CDR3 is TGTGCCAGCAGCGTAGCTGGGCTAGCGGGGGGGATGGCGGAGACCCAGTACTTC. The chain carries TRBV9 and TRBJ2-5; TRBD2 matches at 12 bases. Unmatched junction bases numbered 11, after V lost 0 bases and J lost 5 bases. Germline CDR1 is SGDLS and CDR2 is YYNGEE. The CDR3 is 18 amino acids.